The rows below give T cell receptor beta chains drawn from one sample of a study of blood T cell repertoires in COVID-19. Sequenced by immunoSEQ multiplex PCR; TCRdb stores in-frame clones only, minus some. The sample lists more than 20,000 clones, around 86% occurring once. Input material: peripheral blood. The receptor set was obtained from a human donor with active COVID-19. The donor label of this sample is uncertain. CDR3s include the opening cysteine and the closing phenylalanine or tryptophan. A D gene is named only where the DNA matches it firmly. For some rows the clone size is stated as once, few or many, or as a class when expanded; others skip it.

CDR3nt: TGTGCCAGCAGTGATCAGGGGCTGCGGGGCTACACCTTC
CDR3aa: CASSDQGLRGYTF
d_gene: NA
v_gene: TRBV2
j_gene: TRBJ1-2
abundance: few

CDR3nt: TGTGCCAGCAGGGTTAGGGGACAGACTAACACTGAAGCTTTCTTT
CDR3aa: CASRVRGQTNTEAFF
d_gene: TRBD1
v_gene: TRBV11-2
j_gene: TRBJ1-1
abundance: NA

CDR3nt: TGTGCCAGCAGCTTAACACGGGGCGAGCAGTACTTC
CDR3aa: CASSLTRGEQYF
d_gene: NA
v_gene: TRBV7-2
j_gene: TRBJ2-7
abundance: NA

CDR3nt: TGCGCCAGCAGCCAAGTCCAGGCCGCGTCACCCCTCCACTTT
CDR3aa: CASSQVQAASPLHF
d_gene: NA
v_gene: TRBV4-1
j_gene: TRBJ1-6
abundance: once

CDR3nt: TGTGCCAGCACCGGGACAGACTATGGCTACACCTTC
CDR3aa: CASTGTDYGYTF
d_gene: TRBD1
v_gene: TRBV5-4
j_gene: TRBJ1-2
abundance: NA

CDR3nt: TGTGCCAGCAGCCTAGCCGGGGTCACAGATACGCAGTATTTT
CDR3aa: CASSLAGVTDTQYF
d_gene: NA
v_gene: TRBV7-2
j_gene: TRBJ2-3
abundance: NA

CDR3nt: TGTGCCAGCAGCTTTGCCGGGACAGGTAAACACTACGAGCAGTACTTC
CDR3aa: CASSFAGTGKHYEQYF
d_gene: TRBD1
v_gene: TRBV5-6
j_gene: TRBJ2-7
abundance: NA

CDR3nt: TGCGCCAGCAGCCAAGATTCGGCGGGGCTAGGCTATGGCTACACCTTC
CDR3aa: CASSQDSAGLGYGYTF
d_gene: NA
v_gene: TRBV4-3
j_gene: TRBJ1-2
abundance: NA

CDR3nt: TGTGCCAGTTGTCAGGGAGGACTACGACCCCAGCATTTT
CDR3aa: CASCQGGLRPQHF
d_gene: NA
v_gene: TRBV6-6
j_gene: TRBJ1-5
abundance: NA

CDR3nt: TGTGCCACCAGCAGAAGCACTAGCGGGAGCGTTCCCCTCAACGAGCAGTACTTC
CDR3aa: CATSRSTSGSVPLNEQYF
d_gene: TRBD2
v_gene: TRBV15
j_gene: TRBJ2-7
abundance: NA

CDR3nt: TGTGCCAGCAGCTTTCAAGCGGGGGGGATCAATGAGCAGTTCTTC
CDR3aa: CASSFQAGGINEQFF
d_gene: TRBD2
v_gene: TRBV7-9
j_gene: TRBJ2-1
abundance: NA

CDR3nt: TGTGCCAGCAGCCAAGACGATTCCAGGTTCACTGAAGCTTTCTTT
CDR3aa: CASSQDDSRFTEAFF
d_gene: NA
v_gene: TRBV4-2
j_gene: TRBJ1-1
abundance: NA

CDR3nt: TGCAGCGTTGACCCGGACAGTACTACCATTAACTATGGCTACACCTTC
CDR3aa: CSVDPDSTTINYGYTF
d_gene: NA
v_gene: TRBV29-1
j_gene: TRBJ1-2
abundance: NA

CDR3nt: TGTGCCAGCAGCCGACAAAGTGGCGAGCAGTACTTC
CDR3aa: CASSRQSGEQYF
d_gene: NA
v_gene: TRBV7-2
j_gene: TRBJ2-7
abundance: NA

CDR3nt: TGTGCCAGCAGCTTAGCGCAGGGCGGCACCGGGGAGCTGTTTTTT
CDR3aa: CASSLAQGGTGELFF
d_gene: NA
v_gene: TRBV7-6
j_gene: TRBJ2-2
abundance: few

CDR3nt: TGTGCCAGCAGCTTACAGGGGGCACTTTATGGCTACACCTTC
CDR3aa: CASSLQGALYGYTF
d_gene: TRBD1
v_gene: TRBV28
j_gene: TRBJ1-2
abundance: NA

CDR3nt: TGCGCCAGCAGTGAGGAAAACAGGGGTAGAAGCAATCAGCCCCAGCATTTT
CDR3aa: CASSEENRGRSNQPQHF
d_gene: TRBD1
v_gene: TRBV10-2
j_gene: TRBJ1-5
abundance: NA

CDR3nt: TGTGCCAGCGGACTGGTGGCGGAGCAGTACTTC
CDR3aa: CASGLVAEQYF
d_gene: NA
v_gene: TRBV2
j_gene: TRBJ2-7
abundance: NA

CDR3nt: TGTGCCAGCGACGACAGGGCGGAGAGTACTGAAGCTTTCTTT
CDR3aa: CASDDRAESTEAFF
d_gene: TRBD1
v_gene: TRBV7-9
j_gene: TRBJ1-1
abundance: few

CDR3nt: TGCGCCAGCAGCCTAGGGAGTGCTGCAAGGAGCATTCAGTACTTC
CDR3aa: CASSLGSAARSIQYF
d_gene: NA
v_gene: TRBV4-1
j_gene: TRBJ2-4
abundance: once

CDR3nt: TGTGCCAGCAGCGTCTTGTCCGACTCTAATTCACCCCTCCACTTT
CDR3aa: CASSVLSDSNSPLHF
d_gene: NA
v_gene: TRBV9
j_gene: TRBJ1-6
abundance: NA

CDR3nt: TGTGCCAGCAGCCGAGGGGGGCGCACTCAGCCCCAGCATTTT
CDR3aa: CASSRGGRTQPQHF
d_gene: NA
v_gene: TRBV7-8
j_gene: TRBJ1-5
abundance: NA

CDR3nt: TGCAGCGTTGCAGGGTGGGCCACAGATACGCAGTATTTT
CDR3aa: CSVAGWATDTQYF
d_gene: NA
v_gene: TRBV29-1
j_gene: TRBJ2-3
abundance: NA

CDR3nt: TGTGCCAGCAGCCGAGGACAGGGAACCTCAGAAGGGCTTCAGTACTTC
CDR3aa: CASSRGQGTSEGLQYF
d_gene: TRBD1
v_gene: TRBV11-1
j_gene: TRBJ2-4
abundance: once

CDR3nt: TGTGCCAGCAGCGCCGGGTTAAACAATGAGCAGTTCTTC
CDR3aa: CASSAGLNNEQFF
d_gene: NA
v_gene: TRBV2
j_gene: TRBJ2-1
abundance: NA

CDR3nt: TGTGCCAGTAGTATACTTCCTCCCTCGGGCGAGCAGTACTTC
CDR3aa: CASSILPPSGEQYF
d_gene: NA
v_gene: TRBV19
j_gene: TRBJ2-7
abundance: NA

CDR3nt: TGTGCCAGCAGTACGAGACTAGCGGGGGGGATCAAAAACATTCAGTACTTC
CDR3aa: CASSTRLAGGIKNIQYF
d_gene: TRBD2
v_gene: TRBV2
j_gene: TRBJ2-4
abundance: once

CDR3nt: TGTGCCAGCAGCCAAGACCCCCCGATGGGGGGGCAGGCTGAAAAACTGTTTTTT
CDR3aa: CASSQDPPMGGQAEKLFF
d_gene: NA
v_gene: TRBV4-2
j_gene: TRBJ1-4
abundance: NA

CDR3nt: TGTGCCAGCAGCCCAACGACAGGCAGCACTGAAGCTTTCTTT
CDR3aa: CASSPTTGSTEAFF
d_gene: NA
v_gene: TRBV3-1/TRBV3-2
j_gene: TRBJ1-1
abundance: NA

CDR3nt: TGTGCCAGCAGCCCGGGACTAAACATTGAGTCAGATACGCAGTATTTT
CDR3aa: CASSPGLNIESDTQYF
d_gene: TRBD2
v_gene: TRBV11-2
j_gene: TRBJ2-3
abundance: NA

CDR3nt: TGTGCCAGCAGCGGAGGGAGCGCTCCCGCTAATGAAAAACTGTTTTTT
CDR3aa: CASSGGSAPANEKLFF
d_gene: NA
v_gene: TRBV9
j_gene: TRBJ1-4
abundance: NA

CDR3nt: TGTGCCAGCACCCCAGGCATCGGGATATCAACTAATGAAAAACTGTTTTTT
CDR3aa: CASTPGIGISTNEKLFF
d_gene: NA
v_gene: TRBV3-1/TRBV3-2
j_gene: TRBJ1-4
abundance: NA

CDR3nt: TGTGCCAGCAGCGGAGGTAGCCTAGCCCTCACAGATACGCAGTATTTT
CDR3aa: CASSGGSLALTDTQYF
d_gene: NA
v_gene: TRBV5-4
j_gene: TRBJ2-3
abundance: NA

CDR3nt: TGTGCCAGCAGCCCCCGAGGATCATATGGCTACACCTTC
CDR3aa: CASSPRGSYGYTF
d_gene: NA
v_gene: TRBV9
j_gene: TRBJ1-2
abundance: NA

CDR3nt: TGTGCCAGCAGCCCGAGTCGCAACTATGGCTACACCTTC
CDR3aa: CASSPSRNYGYTF
d_gene: NA
v_gene: TRBV5-4
j_gene: TRBJ1-2
abundance: NA

CDR3nt: TGTGCCAGCAGCTTTGCAGTGCTACAGGGAGGGGTCGGCTACACCTTC
CDR3aa: CASSFAVLQGGVGYTF
d_gene: NA
v_gene: TRBV5-6
j_gene: TRBJ1-2
abundance: NA

CDR3nt: TGTGCCTCACGGACTAGCGGGAGGACATCCTCCTACGAGCAGTACTTC
CDR3aa: CASRTSGRTSSYEQYF
d_gene: TRBD2
v_gene: TRBV10-3
j_gene: TRBJ2-7
abundance: NA

CDR3nt: TGTGCCAGCAGTTCTGGACAGGGCTACGAGCAGTACTTC
CDR3aa: CASSSGQGYEQYF
d_gene: TRBD1
v_gene: TRBV28
j_gene: TRBJ2-7
abundance: NA